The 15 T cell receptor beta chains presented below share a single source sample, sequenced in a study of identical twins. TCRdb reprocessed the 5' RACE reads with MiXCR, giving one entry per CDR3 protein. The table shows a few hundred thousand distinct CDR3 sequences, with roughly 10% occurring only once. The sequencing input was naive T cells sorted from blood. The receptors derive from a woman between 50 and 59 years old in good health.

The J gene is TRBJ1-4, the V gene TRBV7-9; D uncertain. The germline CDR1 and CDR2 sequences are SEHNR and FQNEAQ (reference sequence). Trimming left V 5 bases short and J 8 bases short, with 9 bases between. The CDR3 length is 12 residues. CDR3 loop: CASSHRDEKLFF. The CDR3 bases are TGTGCCAGCAGCCACCGAGACGAAAAACTGTTTTTT.

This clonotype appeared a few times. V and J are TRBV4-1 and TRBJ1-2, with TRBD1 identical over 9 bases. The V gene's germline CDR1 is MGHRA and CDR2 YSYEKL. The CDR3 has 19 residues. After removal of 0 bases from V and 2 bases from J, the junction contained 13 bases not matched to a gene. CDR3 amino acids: CASSQDPGTGLSPNYGYTF. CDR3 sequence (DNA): TGCGCCAGCAGCCAAGATCCCGGGACAGGGTTATCACCCAACTATGGCTACACCTTC.

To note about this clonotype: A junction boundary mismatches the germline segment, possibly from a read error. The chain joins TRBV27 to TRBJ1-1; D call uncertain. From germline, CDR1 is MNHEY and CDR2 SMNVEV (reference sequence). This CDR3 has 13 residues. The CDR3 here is CASSNGPNAEAFF. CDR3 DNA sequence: TGTGCCAGCAGTAACGGACCGAACGCTGAAGCTTTCTTT.

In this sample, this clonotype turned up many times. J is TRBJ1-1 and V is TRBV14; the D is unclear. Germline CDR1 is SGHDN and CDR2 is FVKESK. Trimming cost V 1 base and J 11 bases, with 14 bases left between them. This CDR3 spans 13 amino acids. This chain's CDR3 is CASSQGFGRRAFF. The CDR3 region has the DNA TGTGCCAGCAGCCAAGGATTCGGGCGGAGGGCTTTCTTT.

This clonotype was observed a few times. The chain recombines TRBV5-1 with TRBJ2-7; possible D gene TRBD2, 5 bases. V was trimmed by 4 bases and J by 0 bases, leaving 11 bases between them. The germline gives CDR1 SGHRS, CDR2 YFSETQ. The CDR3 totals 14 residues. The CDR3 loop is CASSPRAISYEQYF. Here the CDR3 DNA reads TGCGCCAGCAGCCCGAGGGCTATCTCCTACGAGCAGTACTTC.

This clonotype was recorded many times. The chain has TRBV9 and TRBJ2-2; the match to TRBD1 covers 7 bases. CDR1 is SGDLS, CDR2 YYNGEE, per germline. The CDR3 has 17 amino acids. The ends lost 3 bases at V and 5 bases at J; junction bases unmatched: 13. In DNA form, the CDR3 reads TGTGCCAGCAGCGGACCTCGGGACAGTGTACGGACCGGGGAGCTGTTTTTT. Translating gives CASSGPRDSVRTGELFF.

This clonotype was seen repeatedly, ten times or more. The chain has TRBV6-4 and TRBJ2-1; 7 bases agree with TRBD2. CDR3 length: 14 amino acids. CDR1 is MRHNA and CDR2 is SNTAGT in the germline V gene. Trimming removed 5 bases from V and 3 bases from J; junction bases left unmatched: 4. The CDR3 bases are TGTGCCAGCAGTAGGGAGGGCCTCTACAATGAGCAGTTCTTC. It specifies CASSREGLYNEQFF.

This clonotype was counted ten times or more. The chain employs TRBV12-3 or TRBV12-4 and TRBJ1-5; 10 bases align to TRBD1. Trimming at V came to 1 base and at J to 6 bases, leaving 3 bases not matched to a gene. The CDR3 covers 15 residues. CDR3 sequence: CASSLEWTGGQPQHF. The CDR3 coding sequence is TGTGCCAGCAGTTTAGAGTGGACAGGGGGTCAGCCCCAGCATTTT.

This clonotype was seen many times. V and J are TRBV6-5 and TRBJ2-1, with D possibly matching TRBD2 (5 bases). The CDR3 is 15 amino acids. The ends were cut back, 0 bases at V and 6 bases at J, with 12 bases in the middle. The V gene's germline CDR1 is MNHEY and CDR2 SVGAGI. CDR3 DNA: TGTGCCAGCAGTTACTCGGAGGCCTCGTTCAATGAGCAGTTCTTC. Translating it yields CASSYSEASFNEQFF.

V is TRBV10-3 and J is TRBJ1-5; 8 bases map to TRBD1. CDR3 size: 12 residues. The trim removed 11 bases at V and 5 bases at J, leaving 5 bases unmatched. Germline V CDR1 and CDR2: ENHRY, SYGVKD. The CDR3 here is CAAGGRDQPQHF. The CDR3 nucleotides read TGTGCCGCAGGGGGCCGAGATCAGCCCCAGCATTTT.

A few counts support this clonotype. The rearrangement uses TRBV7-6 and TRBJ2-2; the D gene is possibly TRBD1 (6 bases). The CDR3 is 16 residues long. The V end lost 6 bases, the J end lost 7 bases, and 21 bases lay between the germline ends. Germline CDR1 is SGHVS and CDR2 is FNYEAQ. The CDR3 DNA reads TGTGCCAGCAGTGATCCAAATACAGGGTCGATCGGGGAGCTGTTTTTT. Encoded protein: CASSDPNTGSIGELFF.

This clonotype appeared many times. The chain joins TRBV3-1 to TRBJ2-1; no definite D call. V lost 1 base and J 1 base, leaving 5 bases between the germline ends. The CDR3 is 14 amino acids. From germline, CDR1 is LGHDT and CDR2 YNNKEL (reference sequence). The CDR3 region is CASSQVGSYNEQFF. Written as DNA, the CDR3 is TGTGCCAGCAGCCAAGTAGGGTCCTACAATGAGCAGTTCTTC.

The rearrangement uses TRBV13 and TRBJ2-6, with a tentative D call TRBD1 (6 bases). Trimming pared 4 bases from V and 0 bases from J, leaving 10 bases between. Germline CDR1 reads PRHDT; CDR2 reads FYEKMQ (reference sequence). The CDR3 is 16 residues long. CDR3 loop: CASSSTGISGANVLTF. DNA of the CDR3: TGTGCCAGCAGCTCAACAGGGATCTCTGGGGCCAACGTCCTGACTTTC.

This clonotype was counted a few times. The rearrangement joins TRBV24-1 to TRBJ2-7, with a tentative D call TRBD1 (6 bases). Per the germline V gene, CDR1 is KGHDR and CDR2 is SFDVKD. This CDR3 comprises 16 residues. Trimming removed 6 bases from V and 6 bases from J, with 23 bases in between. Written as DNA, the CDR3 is TGTGCCACCAGTTGCCCGGACAGTAAAAACCCAGGCGAGCAGTACGTC. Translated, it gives CATSCPDSKNPGEQYV.

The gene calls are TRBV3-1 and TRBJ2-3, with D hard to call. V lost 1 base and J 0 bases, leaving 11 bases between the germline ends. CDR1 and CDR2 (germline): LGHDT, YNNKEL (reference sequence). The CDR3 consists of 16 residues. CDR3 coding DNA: TGTGCCAGCAGCCAAGCTCTCGGTGGAAGCACAGATACGCAGTATTTT. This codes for CASSQALGGSTDTQYF.